Below, 7 T cell receptor beta chains from the same sample are listed, as sequenced in a study of blood T cell repertoires in COVID-19. TCRdb's table, derived via immunoSEQ multiplex PCR, lists solely in-frame clones and lacks some. The table includes around 170,000 clones, roughly four fifths detected once. The sample taken for sequencing was peripheral blood. The origin of the receptors is a woman between 35 and 50 years old with acute or convalescent COVID-19.

The chain employs TRBV18 and TRBJ1-2; D gene unclear. V lost 3 bases, J lost 3 bases, and 17 bases lay in between. The CDR3 runs to 16 residues. Germline V gene sequence: CDR1 KGHSH, CDR2 LQKENI. CDR3 sequence: CASSPLETAADYGYTF. The CDR3 DNA reads TGTGCCAGCTCACCCCTAGAAACGGCCGCAGACTATGGCTACACCTTC.

V and J are TRBV7-6 and TRBJ1-2, with D maybe TRBD1 (6 bases). CDR3 length: 15 amino acids. Per the germline V gene, CDR1 is SGHVS and CDR2 is FNYEAQ. V dropped 4 bases and J dropped 1 base, with 13 bases sitting between them. CDR3 bases: TGTGCCAGCAGCTCAACTGACAGGAGTAACTATGGCTACACCTTC. It is translated as CASSSTDRSNYGYTF.

The chain couples TRBV27 to TRBJ2-7; D is ambiguous. Germline CDR1 MNHEY, CDR2 SMNVEV (reference sequence). The V gene lost 5 bases and the J gene lost 1 base, with 9 bases spanning the gap. The CDR3 runs to 13 residues. The CDR3: CASSPGSSYEQYF. In DNA form, the CDR3 reads TGTGCCAGCAGTCCCGGGTCATCCTACGAGCAGTACTTC.

The chain recombines TRBV11-3 with TRBJ2-2, with 8 bases that match TRBD1. The CDR3 length is 16 residues. Germline-derived CDR1 and CDR2 are SGHNT and YENEEA. With 5 bases clipped from V and 4 bases from J, the junction kept 9 bases outside the gene matches. The CDR3, as DNA: TGTGCCAGCAGCCCTGGGACAGGATACGGCACCGGGGAGCTGTTTTTT. Its protein product is CASSPGTGYGTGELFF.

This chain joins TRBV3-1 (or the pseudogene TRBV3-2) and TRBJ1-1, with TRBD1 matching over 9 bases. This CDR3 comprises 18 residues. Germline assignment: CDR1 LGHDT and CDR2 YNNKEL (reference sequence). The trim removed 2 bases at V and 4 bases at J, leaving 14 bases unmatched. The CDR3 DNA is TGTGCCAGCAGCCAACTCCCCGGGACAGGGTCCTCGGGCACTGAAGCTTTCTTT. It codes for CASSQLPGTGSSGTEAFF.

In its sample, this clone was seen a few times. This chain uses TRBV6-5 with TRBJ1-4, with TRBD1 matching 7 bases. CDR1 MNHEY and CDR2 SVGAGI come from the germline V gene. The ends lost 4 bases at V and 10 bases at J; junction bases unmatched: 9. The CDR3 totals 14 residues. The DNA of the CDR3 is TGTGCCAGCAGTTCCCTCGCCTCAGGGGGAAAACTGTTTTTT. Amino acid sequence: CASSSLASGGKLFF.

As concerns this clone: Within the sample, other DNA sequences also encode this same CDR3. The gene calls are TRBV15 and TRBJ2-1, with 10 bases matching TRBD2. The CDR3 extends over 16 amino acids. V shed 1 base and J 2 bases; nucleotides not matched to a gene: 2. Germline V gene sequence: CDR1 LNHNV, CDR2 YYDKDF (reference sequence). As DNA, the CDR3 is TGTGCCACCAGCAGAGCTACTAGCGGGACCTACAATGAGCAGTTCTTC. It yields the protein CATSRATSGTYNEQFF.